This TCR beta chain was sequenced for a study of cytomegalovirus exposure and HLA in healthy donors. As concerns this clone: Its target is unknown.

General study points: The listing of roughly 160 TCR beta chains classed them as cytomegalovirus-associated. In a later analysis, CMV-associated beta chains were mostly HLA-associated, it appeared.

The CDR3 totals 14 residues. The germline V gene encodes CDR1 LGHNA and CDR2 YNFKEQ. Trimming at V came to 3 bases and at J to 1 base, leaving 1 base not matched to a gene. Primers included in the PCR were 60 Vbeta and 13 Jbeta primers. Sequencing was performed with immunoSEQ multiplex PCR; in TCRdb, only in-frame clones are kept and a portion is missing. Found here are roughly 100,000 clones, 60% to 80% of them singletons; the top ten hold roughly 8%. The J gene is TRBJ2-3, the V gene TRBV4-2; TRBD1 matches 7 bases. This TCR was sampled from a female donor in good health and CMV-seronegative. The specimen was PBMCs. The DNA for the CDR3 is TGTGCCAGCAGCCACGGACAGGGCACAGATACGCAGTATTTT. Protein sequence: CASSHGQGTDTQYF.